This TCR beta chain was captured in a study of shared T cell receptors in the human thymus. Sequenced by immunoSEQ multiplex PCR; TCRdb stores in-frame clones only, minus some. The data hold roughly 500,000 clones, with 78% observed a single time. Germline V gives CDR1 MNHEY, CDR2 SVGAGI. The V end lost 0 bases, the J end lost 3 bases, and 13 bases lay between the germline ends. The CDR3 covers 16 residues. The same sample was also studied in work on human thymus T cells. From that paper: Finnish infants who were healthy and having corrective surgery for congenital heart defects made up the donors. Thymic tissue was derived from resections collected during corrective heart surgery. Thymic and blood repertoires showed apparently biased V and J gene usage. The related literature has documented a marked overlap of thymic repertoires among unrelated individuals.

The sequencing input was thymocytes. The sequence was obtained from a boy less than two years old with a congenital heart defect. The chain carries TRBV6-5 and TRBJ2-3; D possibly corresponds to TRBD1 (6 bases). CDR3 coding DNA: TGTGCCAGCAGTTACTCAGGGGGATTAGGAACAGATACGCAGTATTTT. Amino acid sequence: CASSYSGGLGTDTQYF.